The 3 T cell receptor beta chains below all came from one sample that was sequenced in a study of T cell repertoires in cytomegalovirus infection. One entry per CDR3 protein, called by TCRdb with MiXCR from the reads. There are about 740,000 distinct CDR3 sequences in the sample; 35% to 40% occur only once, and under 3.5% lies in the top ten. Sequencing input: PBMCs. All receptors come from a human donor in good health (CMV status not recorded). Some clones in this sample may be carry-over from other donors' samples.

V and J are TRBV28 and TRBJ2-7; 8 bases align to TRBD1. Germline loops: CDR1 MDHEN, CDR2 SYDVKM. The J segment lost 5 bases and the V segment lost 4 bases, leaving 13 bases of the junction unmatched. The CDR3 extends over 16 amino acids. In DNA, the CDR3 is TGTGCCAGCAGTTCCCGGAGACAGGGGAGCAACGACGAGCAGTACTTC. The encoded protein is CASSSRRQGSNDEQYF. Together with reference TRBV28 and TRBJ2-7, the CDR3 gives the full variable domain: DVKVTQSSRYLVKRTGEKVFLECVQDMDHENMFWYRQDPGLGLRLIYFSYDVKMKEKGDIPEGYSVSREKKERFSLILESASTNQTSMYLCASSSRRQGSNDEQYFGPGTRLTVT.

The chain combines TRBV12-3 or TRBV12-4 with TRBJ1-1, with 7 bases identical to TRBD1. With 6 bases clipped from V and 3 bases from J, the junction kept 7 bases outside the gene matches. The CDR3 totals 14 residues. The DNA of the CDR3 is TGTGCCAGCAGACTTTTTGGACAGGACACTGAAGCTTTCTTT. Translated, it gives CASRLFGQDTEAFF.

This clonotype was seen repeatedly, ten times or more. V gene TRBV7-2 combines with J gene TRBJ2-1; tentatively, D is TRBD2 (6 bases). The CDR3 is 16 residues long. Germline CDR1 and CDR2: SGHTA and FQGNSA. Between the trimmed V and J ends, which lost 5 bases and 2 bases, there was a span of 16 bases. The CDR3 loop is CASSPHSGRTYNEQFF. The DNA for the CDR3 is TGTGCCAGCAGCCCCCATAGCGGAAGAACCTACAATGAGCAGTTCTTC.